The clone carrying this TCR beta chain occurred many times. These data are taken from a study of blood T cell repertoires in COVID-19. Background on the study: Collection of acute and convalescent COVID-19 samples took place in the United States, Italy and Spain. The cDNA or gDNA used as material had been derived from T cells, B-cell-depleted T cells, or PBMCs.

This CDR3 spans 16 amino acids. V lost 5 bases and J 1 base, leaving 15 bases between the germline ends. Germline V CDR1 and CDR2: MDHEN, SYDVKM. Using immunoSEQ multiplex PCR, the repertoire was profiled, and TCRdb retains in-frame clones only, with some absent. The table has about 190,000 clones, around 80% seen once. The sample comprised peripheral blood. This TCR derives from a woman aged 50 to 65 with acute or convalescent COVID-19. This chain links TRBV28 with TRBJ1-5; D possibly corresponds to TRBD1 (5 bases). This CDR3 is CASSPQGRGSNQPQHF. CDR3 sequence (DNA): TGTGCCAGCAGTCCCCAAGGACGGGGGAGCAATCAGCCCCAGCATTTT.